Listed here are 8 T cell receptor beta chains from one sample, sequenced in a study of blood T cell repertoires in COVID-19. Profiled with immunoSEQ multiplex PCR; TCRdb holds only in-frame clones, not every one. Among about 140,000 clones listed, around 80% were seen once. Sequenced material: PBMCs or T cells enriched from blood (not recorded which). Receptor source: a woman younger than 30 who had been exposed to COVID-19.

This clone was detected only a few times. This chain uses TRBV20-1 with TRBJ2-1; D is perhaps TRBD2 (5 bases). The CDR3 has 11 residues. Germline-derived CDR1 and CDR2 are DFQATT and SNEGSKA (reference sequence). V was shortened by 8 bases and J by 10 bases, with 15 bases between the two germline ends. The CDR3 here is CSPPHPGEQFF. In DNA form, the CDR3 reads TGCAGTCCCCCTCATCCGGGAGAGCAGTTCTTC.

This chain joins TRBV6-5 and TRBJ1-2; D unclear. V dropped 2 bases and J dropped 3 bases, with 7 bases sitting between them. Germline V CDR1 and CDR2: MNHEY, SVGAGI. This CDR3 is 13 amino acids long. The CDR3 here is CASSYARDYGYTF. The CDR3 coding sequence is TGTGCCAGCAGTTACGCCCGGGACTATGGCTACACCTTC.

The J gene is TRBJ2-7, the V gene TRBV3-1 (or the pseudogene TRBV3-2); D is unclear. The V and J ends lost 7 bases and 3 bases respectively, with 16 bases between them. This CDR3 spans 14 amino acids. Germline CDR1 reads LGHDT; CDR2 reads YNNKEL (reference sequence). CDR3 loop: CASTPSIPGYEQYF. The CDR3 region has the DNA TGTGCCAGCACACCTTCTATACCCGGCTACGAGCAGTACTTC.

The chain couples TRBV6-5 to TRBJ2-7; 9 bases are shared with TRBD2. Germline V gives CDR1 MNHEY, CDR2 SVGAGI. This CDR3 spans 14 amino acids. The V segment lost 6 bases and the J segment 0 bases; nucleotides outside the gene matches: 3. CDR3 coding DNA: TGTGCCAGCAGCTGGACTAGCGACTCCTACGAGCAGTACTTC. It translates to CASSWTSDSYEQYF.

This chain links TRBV5-1 with TRBJ1-1; D gene unclear. Deletions cut 5 bases from V and 6 bases from J, with 17 bases between. Germline CDR1 is SGHRS and CDR2 is YFSETQ. The CDR3 spans 14 residues. CDR3 region: CASSSRTDGAEAFF. The CDR3, as DNA: TGCGCCAGCAGTTCCAGGACTGACGGGGCTGAAGCTTTCTTT.

The count of this clone is one. The genes are TRBV7-9 and TRBJ2-5; D might be TRBD2 (6 bases). CDR1 and CDR2 (germline): SEHNR, FQNEAQ (reference sequence). CDR3 size: 15 residues. Trimming took off 5 bases at V and 2 bases at J, with 15 bases between the two ends. The CDR3 coding sequence is TGTGCCAGCAGCCTTCGACGACTAGGGCAAGAGACCCAGTACTTC. Protein product: CASSLRRLGQETQYF.

This rearrangement joins TRBV4-3 to TRBJ2-1; 7 bases are a match to TRBD1. Germline V gene data show CDR1 as LGHNA and CDR2 as YSLEER. CDR3 length: 19 amino acids. Trimming at V came to 0 bases and at J to 8 bases, leaving 19 bases not matched to a gene. The CDR3 DNA follows: TGCGCCAGCAGCCAAGATCCTGGGACAGAGTATTTACAAATTGATGAGCAGTTCTTC. This encodes CASSQDPGTEYLQIDEQFF.

The genes are TRBV7-3 and TRBJ1-2, with D perhaps matching TRBD1 (6 bases). V lost 4 bases to trimming and J lost 7 bases, with 19 bases between them. The CDR3 runs to 15 residues. In germline, CDR1 is SGHTA, CDR2 FQGTGA. CDR3 DNA sequence: TGTGCCAGCAGCTCGTCTTACGGGGGGGCCGGTGGCTACACCTTC. Translation gives CASSSSYGGAGGYTF.